The sequence of this T cell receptor beta chain was determined in a study of cytomegalovirus exposure and HLA in healthy donors. Study results and caveats: Most observed TCR sequences were rare, whereas some public TCRs were detected in many donors.

The CDR3 is 18 amino acids. Germline CDR1 is MDHEN and CDR2 is SYDVKM. The V segment lost 4 bases and the J segment 4 bases; nucleotides outside the gene matches: 12. A multiplex PCR was run with 60 Vbeta primers and 13 Jbeta primers. This table comes from immunoSEQ multiplex PCR, and its TCRdb copy is limited to in-frame clones, with some not included. The table lists around 53,000 clones, with 12% in the top ten. A note on this clone: Its antigen is still unknown.

The donors were healthy bone marrow donors. The TCR comes from a woman in her twenties or thirties in good health and CMV-seropositive. Sequencing was carried out using PBMCs. The chain is built from TRBV28 and TRBJ2-3, with 12 bases aligning to TRBD2. CDR3 in DNA: TGTGCCAGCAGTTCCCTACTGAATCTAGCGGGGGGGCCAGATACGCAGTATTTT. This sequence encodes CASSSLLNLAGGPDTQYF.